This T cell receptor (beta chain) was captured by sequencing in a study of brain T cells in children with intractable seizures (dated by TCRdb to the early 2020s). Study-wide context: Resected brain tissue from 53 pediatric epilepsy surgery cases was initially screened for immune gene transcripts with a NanoString immunology panel. Among the approximately twelve selected surgery cases, pre-surgery blood was additionally sequenced for eight, leaving four cases with brain tissue only.

The research as a whole found: Because sequencing depth differed between pre- and post-surgery blood, the absence of clones from the pre-surgery sample may reflect undersampling. Viral specificity was inferred solely from CDR3 sequence similarity, and the HCMV serostatus of the patients was not known.

Relative to germline, V is missing 2 bases and J is missing 3 bases, with 5 bases of the junction outside any gene match. The CDR3 goes from the cysteine to the phenylalanine over 15 residues. Just CDR3 DNA is preserved here, 45 bases in frame from base 1. CDR1 SEHNR and CDR2 FQNEAQ were looked up in the germline V gene (reference sequence). This clone was found once. Its antigen target is currently unknown. The input lacks base qualities; no much larger clone sits a single base away. Sample time point, as interpreted from the label and publication: resected brain tissue, or blood drawn just prior to surgery. The surgery cases showing the highest brain T cell transcript signatures were chosen for TCR beta chain sequencing of brain tissue and, when available, of blood. Before surgery, the patients had been given at least one anti-epileptic drug. TCR-sequenced patients were children with drug-resistant epilepsy due to tuberous sclerosis complex, focal cortical dysplasia, Rasmussen encephalitis or hemimegalencephaly. The Monarch genomic DNA purification kit was used to extract bulk genomic DNA from unsorted brain tissue and whole blood.

The immunoSEQ assay was applied to genomic DNA to generate the TCR beta chain sequences. The study's processing was this. CDR3 sequences that did not begin with the conserved framework cysteine at position 104 were removed manually. To get clonality, the normalized Shannon's Diversity Index was subtracted from one, giving values from 0 (maximal diversity) to 1 (oligoclonal). To check whether a given CDR3 had different frequencies in two samples, for example brain versus blood, chi-squared comparison-of-proportions tests were used. Public clonotypes were identified through searches of immuneACCESS, and similarity to known antiviral clonotypes was evaluated with the VDJdb browser. TCRdb retrieved this table from immuneACCESS and kept in-frame rearrangements only. Not all clones are present; in checked studies, unresolved V genes account for under half, and no reason is known for the remainder. V, J and clone size were drawn from that table, and D and trimming were deduced from the DNA. For this sample there are 80,000 or so clones; approximately 94% appear just once. Jointly, the top ten make up around 1.4% of the sample.

The chain is assembled from TRBV7-9 and TRBJ1-1; 8 central nucleotides agree with TRBD1. This sample comprised peripheral blood, obtained at surgery. The sequence derives from a boy under three years old with tuberous sclerosis and intractable seizures. The DNA is TGTGCCAGCAGCTTATTCCAGGGGGCAGACACTGAAGCTTTCTTT. It specifies CASSLFQGADTEAFF.